This T cell receptor (beta chain) was recorded in a study of CD8+CD57+ T cells in acquired aplastic anemia. CDR1 and CDR2 from the germline V gene are SGHVS and FQNEAQ. This CDR3 is built from 16 residues. V shed 4 bases and J shed 2 bases, with 15 bases lying between them. Genomic DNA templated the TCR beta VDJ and CDR3 profiling. TCRdb reprocessed the reads via MiXCR and lists one record per CDR3 protein. This table has a few hundred thousand distinct CDR3 sequences, 82% appearing once. The patients chosen for sequencing had shown expansion of CD8+CD57+ cells (detected by flow cytometry). Study conclusions and caveats: Patients and controls had in common 25 to 35 CD8+ CDR3 sequences. CD8+ Simpson's diversity showed no significant patient-control difference.

A remark on this clonotype: Its antigen is as yet unknown.

The sequencing input was sorted CD4+, CD8+, or CD8+CD57+ T cells (not recorded which) from PBMCs. The rearrangement links TRBV7-8 to TRBJ2-1; a possible D gene is TRBD2 (8 bases). The sequence derives from a human donor with aplastic anemia. Here the CDR3 DNA reads TGTGCCAGCAGCTCAGCGGGGGACAGCGCCTACAATGAGCAGTTCTTC. Residues: CASSSAGDSAYNEQFF.